This T cell receptor (beta chain) was sequenced during a study of blood T cells in healthy people across ages (dated by TCRdb to 2013 to 2016). About the full investigation: In model experiments, template switching captured roughly one uniquely barcoded TCR beta cDNA molecule for every two T cells. Age-related changes in TCR beta repertoire diversity were measured in the study by deep sequencing normalized with unique cDNA molecular identifiers. Four age groups were formed from the donors: young (average about 17 years), middle-aged (around 41), aged (under 70) and long-lived (more than 75). To avoid experimental bias, donors of different ages were randomly spread across the sequencing lanes. Using the same blood draw, the study looked at two additional independent replicas of 1 million unique cDNA reads for two donors, one aged 18 to 30 and the other aged 80 or older. Findings and caveats that apply to the study as a whole: As age increased, observed TCR beta diversity per million T cells dropped in a roughly linear way, and a significant reduction was already evident by age about 36. There was a strong correlation between observed TCR beta diversity and the percentage of naive T cells measured by flow cytometry. The CMV infection status of donors was not known, potentially confounding age-related changes in expanded clonotypes. Estimates of total diversity from one million sequenced T cells were regarded as lower bounds and underestimates. Compared with the aged group, the long-lived group had more naive CD4+ T cells, fewer expanded clones and increased TCR diversity, suggesting age selection. Because profiling used bulk unsorted PBMCs, naive and antigen-experienced compartments could not be compared conclusively.

The germline V and J ends show losses of 4 bases and 2 bases respectively, and no gene match explains 8 bases of the junction. The CDR3 has 17 amino acids, counting the end cysteine and phenylalanine. The retained sequence is limited to the CDR3, 51 bases, with the frame set at the first base. The germline V gene encodes CDR1 SGHAT and CDR2 FQNNGV. Donors were 35 to 40 systemically healthy Caucasian individuals from Russia aged roughly 6 to 100 years. Each donor gave 9.5 to 10 milliliters of peripheral blood, drawn into EDTA-treated Vacutainer tubes. Ficoll-Paque density-gradient centrifugation was used to isolate PBMCs, with at least 6.5 million per sample. Total RNA, at least 5 micrograms per sample, was extracted from PBMCs with Trizol reagent. Naive CD45RAhigh/CD27high T cell percentages were measured by flow cytometry on a PBMC aliquot from every donor. This clonotype was seen many times. What this receptor recognizes is not known. Base quality data are lacking; no much larger clone is found one base away.

Library method: 5' RACE. Sequencing used an Illumina HiSeq 2500. A second about 7 to 11 cycle PCR used a sample-barcoded 5' primer and a J-beta primer mix. A unique molecular identifier was introduced onto each TCR beta cDNA molecule by a template-switch 5' adaptor carrying 12 random nucleotides. Each sample yielded at least 2.5 million CDR3-containing paired-end reads. First-strand cDNA was synthesized from all RNA with the Mint cDNA synthesis kit, primed by a TRBC-specific oligonucleotide. Following uracil-DNA glycosylase treatment, a first 18-cycle PCR with universal primers M1SS and BC2_uni_R was performed on all cDNA. The study's processing was this. Normalization of each sample was performed by random selection of 1 million high-quality reads, each carrying a distinct molecular identifier. Instead of being binned into consensus sequences, reads with shared molecular identifiers were discarded. CDR3 identification, clonotype clustering and error correction used MiTCR with a Q25 quality threshold and the strictest error-elimination algorithm. A nonparametric unseen species model with Euler transformation was used to estimate lower-bound total TCR beta diversity. TCRdb redid the processing of the public reads, applying fastp at Q25 and MiXCR, and retained in-frame beta chains. One record per CDR3 amino acid sequence lists the most common genes and DNA. It is TCRdb's table, rather than the study itself, that gives the V and J calls and clone size. Here the sample has some 1.6 million distinct CDR3 sequences; approximately 32% occur a single time. The ten largest clones represent about 11% of the sample.

The chain uses TRBV11-2 and TRBJ2-3, with TRBD2 matching 11 junction bases. The sequencing sample was made of blood. This TCR derives from a woman aged 25 to 39 in good health. The DNA sequence is given as TGTGCCAGCAGCTCCCACAGACTAGCGGGGATCACAGATACGCAGTATTTT. It is translated as CASSSHRLAGITDTQYF.